What follows is one TCR beta chain and its context. This specimen comes from a study of T cell responses to AZD1222 COVID-19 vaccine. The V gene's germline CDR1 is MDHEN and CDR2 SYDVKM. The ends lost 3 bases at V and 7 bases at J; junction bases unmatched: 5. The CDR3 spans 14 residues. Only in-frame clones appear in the TCRdb table, and some are missing; sequencing was by immunoSEQ multiplex PCR. Altogether under 150,000 clones are present, around 94% being singletons, with the ten largest covering around 10%. The sequence derives from an adult who received the AZD1222 COVID-19 vaccine. The rearrangement uses TRBV28 and TRBJ2-5, with TRBD1 identical over 10 bases. The sequences come from peripheral blood, collected 28 days after the second AZD1222 dose. CDR3 in amino acids: CASSLGQGSGTQYF. CDR3 nucleotides: TGTGCCAGCAGTTTGGGACAGGGGAGCGGGACCCAGTACTTC.